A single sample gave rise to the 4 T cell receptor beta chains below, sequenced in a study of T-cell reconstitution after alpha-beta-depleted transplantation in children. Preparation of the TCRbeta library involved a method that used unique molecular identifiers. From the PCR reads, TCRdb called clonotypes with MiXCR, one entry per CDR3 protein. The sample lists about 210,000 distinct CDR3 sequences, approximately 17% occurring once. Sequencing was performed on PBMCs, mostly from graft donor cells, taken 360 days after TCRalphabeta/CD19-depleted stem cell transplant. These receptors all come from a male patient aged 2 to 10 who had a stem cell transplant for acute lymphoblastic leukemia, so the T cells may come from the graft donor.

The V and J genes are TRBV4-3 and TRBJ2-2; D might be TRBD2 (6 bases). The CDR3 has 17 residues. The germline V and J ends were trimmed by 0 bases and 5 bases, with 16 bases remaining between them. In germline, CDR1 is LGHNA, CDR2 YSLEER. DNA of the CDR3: TGCGCCAGCAGCCAAGATGAGGGCGCGGGGTGGACCGGGGAGCTGTTTTTT. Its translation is CASSQDEGAGWTGELFF.

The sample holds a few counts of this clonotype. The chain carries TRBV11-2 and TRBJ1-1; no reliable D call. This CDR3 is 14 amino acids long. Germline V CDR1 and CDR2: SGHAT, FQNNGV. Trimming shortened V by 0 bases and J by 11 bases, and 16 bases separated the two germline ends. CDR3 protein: CASSLDLIPPGAFF. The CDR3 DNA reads TGTGCCAGCAGCTTAGATCTCATCCCCCCTGGGGCTTTCTTT.

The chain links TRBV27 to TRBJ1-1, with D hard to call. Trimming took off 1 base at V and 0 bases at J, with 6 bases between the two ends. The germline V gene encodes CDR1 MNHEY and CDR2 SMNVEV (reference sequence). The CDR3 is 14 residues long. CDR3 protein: CASSLWSLNTEAFF. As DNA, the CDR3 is TGTGCCAGCAGTTTATGGTCGCTGAACACTGAAGCTTTCTTT.

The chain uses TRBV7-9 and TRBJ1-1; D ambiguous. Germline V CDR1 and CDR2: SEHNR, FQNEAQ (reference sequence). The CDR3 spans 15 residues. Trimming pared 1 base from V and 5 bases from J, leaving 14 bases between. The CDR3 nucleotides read TGTGCCAGCAGCTTAGGACTGGGATACTCGACTGAAGCTTTCTTT. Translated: CASSLGLGYSTEAFF.